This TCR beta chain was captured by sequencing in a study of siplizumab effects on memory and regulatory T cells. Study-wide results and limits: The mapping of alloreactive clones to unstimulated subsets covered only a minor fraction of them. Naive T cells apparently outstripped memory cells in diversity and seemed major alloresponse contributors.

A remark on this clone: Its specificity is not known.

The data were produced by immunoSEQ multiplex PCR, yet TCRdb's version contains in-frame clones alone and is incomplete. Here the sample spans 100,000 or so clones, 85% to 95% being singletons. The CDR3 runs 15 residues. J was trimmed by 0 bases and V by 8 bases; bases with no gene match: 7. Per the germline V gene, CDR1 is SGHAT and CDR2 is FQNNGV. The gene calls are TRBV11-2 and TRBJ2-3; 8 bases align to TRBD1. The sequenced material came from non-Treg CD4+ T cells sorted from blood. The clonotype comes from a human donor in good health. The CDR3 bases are TGTGCCAGCGCAAACAGGGGGTTGAGCACAGATACGCAGTATTTT. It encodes CASANRGLSTDTQYF.